One sample yielded the 23 T cell receptor beta chains listed below, sequenced in a study of identical twins. TCRdb processed the 5' RACE reads anew with MiXCR; each CDR3 protein has one entry. The table lists 450,000 or so distinct CDR3 sequences, approximately 14% of them singletons. This same sample was also taken into another study, of yellow fever vaccine responses in identical twins.

Material for sequencing was CD4+ T cells sorted from blood. These receptors were obtained from a young woman in good health.

The chain combines TRBV11-1 with TRBJ2-1, with a tentative D call TRBD2 (5 bases). V was shortened by 5 bases and J by 3 bases, with 11 bases between the two germline ends. Looked up from germline, CDR1 is SGHAT and CDR2 is FQDESV (reference sequence). The CDR3 loop spans 14 amino acids. The CDR3 DNA follows: TGTGCCAGCAGCGGGGAGCTGTTCTACAATGAGCAGTTCTTC. Amino acids: CASSGELFYNEQFF.

This clonotype was observed a few times. The CDR3 DNA reads as TGTGCCAGCAGTTCGGGGGGACAGGGTTATGAAAAACTGTTTTTT. Translation gives CASSSGGQGYEKLFF. The J gene is TRBJ1-4, the V gene TRBV12-3 or TRBV12-4; 9 bases agree with TRBD1. The CDR3 is made up of 15 amino acids. Unmatched junction bases numbered 6, after V lost 4 bases and J lost 6 bases.

In its sample, this clonotype was seen a few times. The J gene is TRBJ2-3, the V gene TRBV4-2; TRBD2 matches 9 bases. V lost 0 bases and J lost 6; bases outside the gene matches: 13. Per germline, CDR1 LGHNA and CDR2 YNFKEQ. This CDR3 comprises 18 residues. CDR3 sequence (DNA): TGTGCCAGCAGCCAAGATCGGAAGATAGCGGGAGACCCCGATACGCAGTATTTT. Protein: CASSQDRKIAGDPDTQYF.

The chain has TRBV20-1 and TRBJ2-3, with D perhaps TRBD2 (6 bases). This CDR3 is built from 15 residues. Per the germline V gene, CDR1 is DFQATT and CDR2 is SNEGSKA (reference sequence). V gave up 7 bases and J gave up 0 bases, with 17 bases separating them. DNA for the CDR3: TGCAGTGTTCTGGCCGCGGGATCTAGCACAGATACGCAGTATTTT. Amino acid sequence: CSVLAAGSSTDTQYF.

The V gene is TRBV6-5, the J gene TRBJ1-5; D gene uncertain. The CDR3 has 12 residues. Germline V gives CDR1 MNHEY, CDR2 SVGAGI. V lost 2 bases to trimming and J lost 9 bases, with 8 bases between them. The CDR3 coding sequence is TGTGCCAGCAGTTACCCCTCGGGGCCCCAGCATTTT. This codes for CASSYPSGPQHF.

The sample holds a few counts of this clonotype. The chain joins TRBV5-1 to TRBJ2-7, with D tentatively TRBD2 (6 bases). Germline CDR1 and CDR2: SGHRS and YFSETQ. V gave up 4 bases and J gave up 5 bases, with 16 bases separating them. The CDR3 sequence is 14 residues long. CDR3 amino acids: CASSGAGRVDEQYF. In nucleotides, the CDR3 is TGCGCCAGCAGCGGGGCGGGAAGGGTTGACGAGCAGTACTTC.

This chain links TRBV27 with TRBJ2-1; either TRBD1 or TRBD2 may supply D (5 bases each). CDR1 is MNHEY, CDR2 SMNVEV, per germline (reference sequence). Trimming removed 4 bases from V and 8 bases from J, with 9 bases in between. This CDR3 contains 12 residues. The CDR3 protein is CASSSRGDEQFF. DNA of the CDR3: TGTGCCAGCAGTTCTAGAGGGGATGAGCAGTTCTTC.

This clonotype has a handful of counts. V is TRBV2 and J is TRBJ2-7; tentatively, D is TRBD1 (5 bases). The length of the CDR3 is 15 residues. The germline V and J ends were trimmed by 7 bases and 5 bases, with 21 bases remaining between them. CDR1 and CDR2 (germline): SNHLY, FYNNEI. As DNA, the CDR3 is TGTGCCAGCAAAACCTCTCCCCAGGGTACCCACGAGCAGTACTTC. Amino acids: CASKTSPQGTHEQYF.

This rearrangement joins TRBV4-1 to TRBJ2-7; 9 nucleotides match TRBD2. The CDR3 runs 15 residues. The germline gives CDR1 MGHRA, CDR2 YSYEKL. V lost 5 bases to trimming and J lost 4 bases; unmatched junction nucleotides: 9. CDR3 sequence reads: CASSREGLASYEQYF. Here the CDR3 DNA reads TGCGCCAGCAGCAGGGAGGGACTAGCCAGTTACGAGCAGTACTTC.

In this sample, this clonotype turned up a few times. The CDR3 loop is CASSFRGGINEQFF. CDR3 coding DNA: TGTGCCAGCAGTTTCCGGGGGGGTATAAATGAGCAGTTCTTC. The V and J genes are TRBV28 and TRBJ2-1; 8 bases are a match to TRBD2. The CDR3 contains 14 residues. V trimming: 3 bases; J trimming: 7 bases; junction bases outside the gene matches: 5. Germline V lookup: CDR1 MDHEN, CDR2 SYDVKM.

The gene calls are TRBV5-1 and TRBJ1-1; 7 nucleotides align to TRBD1. After removal of 6 bases from V and 5 bases from J, the junction contained 7 bases not matched to a gene. This CDR3 has 13 residues. CDR1 is SGHRS, CDR2 YFSETQ, per germline. The CDR3 nucleotides are TGCGCCAGCAAAACAGGGGCGGGTACTGAAGCTTTCTTT. Protein sequence: CASKTGAGTEAFF.

The chain joins TRBV7-9 to TRBJ2-3, with 8 bases matching TRBD2. V was clipped by 5 bases and J by 2 bases; unmatched bases: 6. The CDR3 runs to 15 residues. Germline CDR1 SEHNR, CDR2 FQNEAQ (reference sequence). CDR3 DNA: TGTGCCAGCAGCGTCATAGCGGGGTTCACAGATACGCAGTATTTT. Its translation is CASSVIAGFTDTQYF.

Concerning this clonotype itself: This is likely a read error, given that the CDR3 carries no conserved phenylalanine or tryptophan at its end. Because the CDR3's place on the DNA is in doubt, the DNA is left out and the CDR3 is given as listed by TCRdb. The chain is built from TRBV6-1 and TRBJ2-7; no DNA check was done on the table's D call, TRBD2. Germline V gene sequence: CDR1 MNHNS, CDR2 SASEGT. The CDR3 totals 10 residues, both ends included. CDR3 region: CASSAPGLAR.

This clonotype was picked up a small number of times. V gene TRBV12-3 or TRBV12-4 combines with J gene TRBJ1-5; the D gene is possibly TRBD1 (5 bases). With 6 bases removed from V and 1 base from J, the gap between germline ends came to 13 bases. CDR3 length: 15 amino acids. The CDR3, as DNA: TGTGCCAGCAGCCCGCGACAGACCAGCAATCAGCCCCAGCATTTT. Amino acids: CASSPRQTSNQPQHF.

The chain is built from TRBV7-9 and TRBJ2-1, with D tentatively TRBD2 (6 bases). The CDR3 covers 12 residues. V was pared by 7 bases and J by 11 bases, with 15 bases between. Germline V gives CDR1 SEHNR, CDR2 FQNEAQ (reference sequence). The CDR3 DNA reads as TGTGCCAGCACACCAGGTGGGGGGAAGCAGTTCTTC. Amino acids: CASTPGGGKQFF.

The chain recombines TRBV5-1 with TRBJ2-3, with D unresolved. Deletions cut 2 bases from V and 5 bases from J, with 12 bases between. There are 14 residues in the CDR3. The germline CDR1 and CDR2 sequences are SGHRS and YFSETQ. For the CDR3, the DNA is TGCGCCAGCAGCTTTGGTATGAACCGAGATACGCAGTATTTT. This gives the protein CASSFGMNRDTQYF.

The V and J genes are TRBV7-9 and TRBJ2-5; D remains ambiguous. The V gene's germline CDR1 is SEHNR and CDR2 FQNEAQ (reference sequence). V lost 1 base and J 2 bases, leaving 11 bases between the germline ends. This CDR3 has 15 residues. The CDR3 coding sequence is TGTGCCAGCAGCTTAGAAGCCAAGACTCAAGAGACCCAGTACTTC. Its translation: CASSLEAKTQETQYF.

This clonotype turned up a few times. This rearrangement joins TRBV3-1 to TRBJ2-5, with no clear D. V lost 1 base, J lost 2 bases, and 8 bases lay in between. The length of the CDR3 is 14 residues. Germline lookup yields CDR1 LGHDT and CDR2 YNNKEL (reference sequence). The CDR3 coding sequence is TGTGCCAGCAGCCAAGTACAGAGGCAAGAGACCCAGTACTTC. This codes for CASSQVQRQETQYF.

This chain joins TRBV28 and TRBJ2-3; D is unresolved. This CDR3 spans 12 amino acids. CDR1 is MDHEN and CDR2 is SYDVKM in the germline V gene. Trimming removed 2 bases from V and 10 bases from J, with 10 bases in between. DNA of the CDR3: TGTGCCAGCAGTTTAAGGGAAAGCGCGCAGTATTTT. This sequence encodes CASSLRESAQYF.

The table lists this clonotype with a few counts. The rearrangement joins TRBV20-1 to TRBJ2-3; TRBD1 matches 9 bases. CDR1 DFQATT and CDR2 SNEGSKA come from the germline V gene (reference sequence). This CDR3 spans 16 amino acids. The trim removed 3 bases at V and 6 bases at J, leaving 13 bases unmatched. The CDR3 reads CSASFPGTGYGDTQYF. The CDR3 nucleotides read TGCAGTGCTAGCTTCCCCGGGACAGGGTACGGGGATACGCAGTATTTT.

This clonotype was observed a few times. The CDR3 bases are TGTGCCTGGAACAAGCGGGGGGCCACAGATACGCAGTATTTT. Protein: CAWNKRGATDTQYF. The gene calls are TRBV30 and TRBJ2-3; 9 bases agree with TRBD2. V lost 4 bases and J lost 2; bases outside the gene matches: 4. The CDR3 totals 14 residues. In germline, CDR1 is GTSNPN, CDR2 SVGIG (reference sequence).

This clonotype showed up just a few times. The V call is TRBV7-9, the J call TRBJ1-1; D gene uncertain. CDR3 length equals 13 residues. Germline CDR1 is SEHNR and CDR2 is FQNEAQ (reference sequence). V gave up 1 base and J gave up 10 bases, with 13 bases separating them. The CDR3 sequence: CASSLDNSRGAFF. The DNA for the CDR3 is TGTGCCAGCAGCTTAGACAATTCCCGTGGAGCTTTCTTT.

The J gene is TRBJ2-5, the V gene TRBV21-1; TRBD2, as called in the table, went unchecked against the DNA. TRBV21-1 is annotated as a pseudogene. CDR3 size: 16 residues. CDR3 in amino acids: CASSPGGIAGQETQYF. As DNA, the CDR3 is TGTGCCAGCAGCCCCGGAGGGATAGCGGGCCAAGAGACCCAGTACTTC.